This TCR beta chain was obtained from a study of T cells in women clearing cervical HPV infection. For the study at large: Controls' single incident HPV16 infection cleared within 12 months without precancer. For cases, blood was sampled a median about 140 days after lesion detection, interquartile range roughly 90 to 230 days. Findings and limits, study-wide: Repertoire richness, not evenness, was significantly elevated in CIN3+ cases versus controls.

In the case of this clone: Its specificity is unknown. The CDR3 extends 3 residues past the end of the read, so its final part is completed from the germline J gene.

Germline trimming cut 6 bases from V and 2 bases from J; bases unmatched to any gene: 4. Per the germline V gene, CDR1 is ENHRY and CDR2 is SYGVKD. The CDR3 sequence is 14 residues long. TCRdb keeps only in-frame clones here, not all; method: immunoSEQ multiplex PCR. Recorded here are more than 40,000 clones; the top ten clones represent approximately 0.98%. V usage is TRBV10-3 and J usage is TRBJ1-2, with 9 bases that match TRBD1. The receptor was derived from a woman aged 18-69 years with a cervical HPV16 infection that either progressed to CIN3+ or cleared (not recorded which). The sample taken for sequencing was blood buffy coat. Incomplete CDR3 DNA: TGTGCCATCAGCGAAGGGACAGGGAACTATGGC. Translating it yields CAISEGTGNYG. The CDR3 reads in full as CAISEGTGNYGYTF.